The 31 T cell receptor beta chains below come from one sample, sequenced in a study of cytomegalovirus exposure and HLA in healthy donors. TCRdb's table, derived via immunoSEQ multiplex PCR, lists solely in-frame clones and lacks some. The profile shows 76,000 or so clones, 90% to 95% of them singletons. The sequencing sample was made of PBMCs. The receptors here all came from a woman aged 18-29 years in good health and CMV-seronegative.

The rearrangement joins TRBV28 to TRBJ1-5, with D perhaps matching TRBD1 (5 bases). The germline gives CDR1 MDHEN, CDR2 SYDVKM. This CDR3 comprises 14 residues. Trimming took 6 bases from V and 4 from J, leaving 13 bases between them. CDR3 nucleotides: TGTGCCAGCAGCCGCAGGGTTGGTAATCAGCCCCAGCATTTT. Translated: CASSRRVGNQPQHF.

The gene calls are TRBV27 and TRBJ2-7, with 10 bases fitting TRBD1. This CDR3 is 21 amino acids long. CDR1 and CDR2 (germline): MNHEY, SMNVEV (reference sequence). Trimming took 6 bases from V and 4 from J; bases not matched to a gene: 27. In DNA form, the CDR3 reads TGTGCCAGCAGACCCCTTCAGATACTCCGGGACAGGGGCCCCCAACATTACGAGCAGTACTTC. Translated, it gives CASRPLQILRDRGPQHYEQYF.

CDR3: CASSLQGALRDTQYF. The CDR3 nucleotides are TGTGCCAGCAGCTTACAGGGGGCGCTAAGAGATACGCAGTATTTT. The V gene is TRBV5-6, the J gene TRBJ2-3; 9 nucleotides agree with TRBD1. The CDR3 length is 15 residues. The V gene's germline CDR1 is SGHDT and CDR2 YYEEEE. The trim removed 2 bases at V and 5 bases at J, leaving 6 bases unmatched.

This CDR3 reads CASSNGQAANEKLFF. CDR3 nucleotide sequence: TGTGCCAGTAGTAACGGACAGGCGGCTAATGAAAAACTGTTTTTT. The J gene is TRBJ1-4, the V gene TRBV19; 7 nucleotides align to TRBD1. Germline CDR1 reads LNHDA; CDR2 reads SQIVND (reference sequence). The ends lost 4 bases at V and 3 bases at J; junction bases unmatched: 5. The CDR3 extends over 15 amino acids. Looking up the rest from reference TRBV19 and TRBJ1-4 gives the full variable domain: DGGITQSPKYLFRKEGQNVTLSCEQNLNHDAMYWYRQDPGQGLRLIYYSQIVNDFQKGDIAEGYSVSREKKESFPLTVTSAQKNPTAFYLCASSNGQAANEKLFFGSGTQLSVL.

V gene TRBV7-9 combines with J gene TRBJ2-5; no clear D gene. This CDR3 has 14 residues. Trimming stripped 0 bases from V and 2 bases from J, with 7 bases between. CDR1 SEHNR and CDR2 FQNEAQ come from the germline V gene (reference sequence). CDR3 nucleotides: TGTGCCAGCAGCTTAGCTGGCAGTCAAGAGACCCAGTACTTC. Encoded protein: CASSLAGSQETQYF.

This chain joins TRBV6-1 and TRBJ1-1, with 8 bases aligning to TRBD1. Trimming removed 7 bases from V and 7 bases from J; junction bases left unmatched: 2. This CDR3 is 11 amino acids long. Germline values: CDR1 MNHNS, CDR2 SASEGT. In nucleotides, the CDR3 is TGTGCCAGCAATGGACAGGGTGAAGCTTTCTTT. It specifies CASNGQGEAFF.

This chain uses TRBV4-3 with TRBJ2-3; possibly TRBD1 for D (5 bases). V was trimmed by 6 bases and J by 3 bases, leaving 19 bases between them. This CDR3 spans 16 amino acids. The germline CDR1 and CDR2 sequences are LGHNA and YSLEER. This CDR3 is CASSPVKGPETDTQYF. The CDR3 nucleotides are TGCGCCAGCAGTCCTGTGAAGGGGCCGGAGACAGATACGCAGTATTTT.

The chain employs TRBV7-2 and TRBJ1-5, with a weak D call TRBD1 (6 bases). Germline V gene data show CDR1 as SGHTA and CDR2 as FQGNSA. Trimming took off 5 bases at V and 0 bases at J, with 14 bases between the two ends. The CDR3 covers 16 residues. CDR3 protein: CASSGGGLLSNQPQHF. In DNA form, the CDR3 reads TGTGCCAGCAGCGGGGGGGGCCTCCTTAGCAATCAGCCCCAGCATTTT.

The rearrangement joins TRBV19 to TRBJ1-3; tentatively, D is TRBD1 (6 bases). From germline, CDR1 is LNHDA and CDR2 SQIVND (reference sequence). This CDR3 spans 15 amino acids. With 2 bases removed from V and 0 bases from J, the gap between germline ends came to 8 bases. The CDR3 region has the DNA TGTGCCAGTAGTATACAGGGGAGCTCTGGAAACACCATATATTTT. Amino acid sequence: CASSIQGSSGNTIYF. The entire variable domain, with the rest obtained from reference TRBV19 and TRBJ1-3, is as follows: DGGITQSPKYLFRKEGQNVTLSCEQNLNHDAMYWYRQDPGQGLRLIYYSQIVNDFQKGDIAEGYSVSREKKESFPLTVTSAQKNPTAFYLCASSIQGSSGNTIYFGEGSWLTVV.

The sample holds one count of this clone. This chain joins TRBV7-8 and TRBJ2-3; 13 nucleotides line up with TRBD2. The junction had 9 bases not matched to a gene; V was cut back by 5 bases and J by 1 base. This CDR3 region has 18 residues. Germline V gene lookup returns CDR1 SGHVS and CDR2 FQNEAQ. CDR3 sequence (DNA): TGTGCCAGCAGCAGACTAGCGGGAGGAGTGTGGGGCACAGATACGCAGTATTTT. Its protein is CASSRLAGGVWGTDTQYF. The entire variable domain, with the rest obtained from reference TRBV7-8 and TRBJ2-3, is as follows: GAGVSQSPRYKVAKRGQDVALRCDPISGHVSLFWYQQALGQGPEFLTYFQNEAQLDKSGLPSDRFFAERPEGSVSTLKIQRTQQEDSAVYLCASSRLAGGVWGTDTQYFGPGTRLTVL.

The chain links TRBV28 to TRBJ2-7; TRBD1 is a possible D gene (5 bases). Germline V CDR1 and CDR2: MDHEN, SYDVKM. V was trimmed by 5 bases and J by 6 bases, leaving 23 bases between them. The CDR3 has 16 residues. CDR3 sequence (DNA): TGTGCCAGCAGTGGTGACCCCCAGGGTCGCTTGTCCGAGCAGTACTTC. This gives the protein CASSGDPQGRLSEQYF.

The V call is TRBV19, the J call TRBJ2-7, with 8 bases fitting TRBD1. Germline CDR1 and CDR2: LNHDA and SQIVND (reference sequence). The CDR3 is made up of 15 amino acids. Trimming took 5 bases from V and 6 from J; bases not matched to a gene: 12. The CDR3 region is CASSPRDRPYTEQYF. CDR3 DNA sequence: TGTGCCAGTAGTCCGCGGGACAGGCCTTACACCGAGCAGTACTTC. Combining the CDR3 with reference TRBV19 and TRBJ2-7 gives the whole variable domain DGGITQSPKYLFRKEGQNVTLSCEQNLNHDAMYWYRQDPGQGLRLIYYSQIVNDFQKGDIAEGYSVSREKKESFPLTVTSAQKNPTAFYLCASSPRDRPYTEQYFGPGTRLTVT.

This chain uses TRBV6-1 with TRBJ1-1; 9 bases line up with TRBD1. This CDR3 region has 16 residues. Germline V CDR1 and CDR2: MNHNS, SASEGT. V lost 2 bases, J lost 6 bases, and 10 bases stayed unmatched. DNA for the CDR3: TGTGCCAGCAGTGAACCTCGACAGGGGGTCCGAGCTGAAGCTTTCTTT. This codes for CASSEPRQGVRAEAFF.

V and J are TRBV7-9 and TRBJ2-7, with 9 bases fitting TRBD1. The V gene's germline CDR1 is SEHNR and CDR2 FQNEAQ (reference sequence). This CDR3 is 15 amino acids long. V dropped 1 base and J dropped 3; count of bases not matched to a gene: 4. CDR3 sequence reads: CASSLVTGGVYEQYF. The CDR3, as DNA: TGTGCCAGCAGCTTAGTCACAGGGGGCGTCTACGAGCAGTACTTC.

The CDR3 protein is CASRLGDRGSTDTQYF. The CDR3 DNA sequence: TGTGCCAGCAGGCTGGGGGACAGGGGGAGCACAGATACGCAGTATTTT. The chain recombines TRBV27 with TRBJ2-3; 11 bases align to TRBD1. Germline V gene sequence: CDR1 MNHEY, CDR2 SMNVEV (reference sequence). Trimming at V came to 6 bases and at J to 0 bases, leaving 5 bases not matched to a gene. The CDR3 is 16 amino acids.

The gene calls are TRBV5-1 and TRBJ2-7; weak D call: TRBD2 (6 bases). The CDR3 totals 14 residues. Trimming removed 5 bases from V and 2 bases from J, with 14 bases in between. Per germline, CDR1 SGHRS and CDR2 YFSETQ. CDR3 sequence (DNA): TGCGCCAGCAGGGAGGGATGGGGGACCTACGAGCAGTACTTC. This sequence encodes CASREGWGTYEQYF.

V and J are TRBV11-3 and TRBJ2-1, with 7 nucleotides matching TRBD2. The CDR3 covers 13 residues. Germline assignment: CDR1 SGHNT and CDR2 YENEEA. V dropped 3 bases and J dropped 8; count of bases not matched to a gene: 4. The CDR3 is CASSFFAGDEQFF. In DNA form, the CDR3 reads TGTGCCAGCAGCTTCTTCGCGGGGGATGAGCAGTTCTTC.

The chain recombines TRBV11-3 with TRBJ2-7; D is perhaps TRBD1 (5 bases). The CDR3 is made up of 13 amino acids. Germline values: CDR1 SGHNT, CDR2 YENEEA. The V gene lost 5 bases and the J gene lost 3 bases, with 11 bases spanning the gap. CDR3 region: CASSPQDNYEQYF. CDR3 nucleotides: TGTGCCAGCAGCCCCCAGGACAACTACGAGCAGTACTTC. Based on the CDR3 plus reference TRBV11-3 and TRBJ2-7, the full variable domain is EAGVVQSPRYKIIEKKQPVAFWCNPISGHNTLYWYLQNLGQGPELLIRYENEEAVDDSQLPKDRFSAERLKGVDSTLKIQPAELGDSAVYLCASSPQDNYEQYFGPGTRLTVT.

V is TRBV30 and J is TRBJ2-3, with 7 bases matching TRBD1. Germline CDR1 GTSNPN, CDR2 SVGIG (reference sequence). V lost 1 base and J lost 9; bases outside the gene matches: 13. There are 15 residues in the CDR3. CDR3 coding DNA: TGTGCCTGGAGTGCAGGGGGACCGGGGCCCCTAACGCAGTATTTT. As protein: CAWSAGGPGPLTQYF. The full variable domain, rest sourced from reference TRBV30 and TRBJ2-3, is SQTIHQWPATLVQPVGSPLSLECTVEGTSNPNLYWYRQAAGRGLQLLFYSVGIGQISSEVPQNLSASRPQDRQFILSSKKLLLSDSGFYLCAWSAGGPGPLTQYFGPGTRLTVL.

The rearrangement uses TRBV9 and TRBJ2-5, with TRBD1 matching over 10 bases. V shed 3 bases and J 4 bases; nucleotides not matched to a gene: 3. This CDR3 has 14 amino acids. Germline V gene data show CDR1 as SGDLS and CDR2 as YYNGEE. CDR3 region: CASSGQGAGETQYF. CDR3 coding DNA: TGTGCCAGCAGCGGACAGGGGGCGGGAGAGACCCAGTACTTC. The complete variable domain, with remaining parts taken from reference TRBV9 and TRBJ2-5, reads DSGVTQTPKHLITATGQRVTLRCSPRSGDLSVYWYQQSLDQGLQFLIQYYNGEERAKGNILERFSAQQFPDLHSELNLSSLELGDSALYFCASSGQGAGETQYFGPGTRLLVL.

CDR3 coding DNA: TGTGCCAGCAGTCTAGGAGGTTACGAGCAGTACTTC. This codes for CASSLGGYEQYF. The J gene is TRBJ2-7, the V gene TRBV28, with D tentatively TRBD2 (5 bases). CDR3 length: 12 residues. In germline, CDR1 is MDHEN, CDR2 SYDVKM. V was shortened by 5 bases and J by 4 bases, with 9 bases between the two germline ends.

The chain is built from TRBV7-9 and TRBJ2-6, with D unclear. The V end was cut by 4 bases, the J end by 0 bases, with 7 bases between. Germline assignment: CDR1 SEHNR and CDR2 FQNEAQ (reference sequence). CDR3 length equals 15 residues. The CDR3 loop is CASSSQFSGANVLTF. The CDR3 nucleotides read TGTGCCAGCAGCTCACAGTTCTCTGGGGCCAACGTCCTGACTTTC.

The rearrangement uses TRBV4-1 and TRBJ2-7, with 11 bases lining up with TRBD2. This CDR3 comprises 15 residues. Germline V gene sequence: CDR1 MGHRA, CDR2 YSYEKL. J gave up 5 bases and V 3 bases, and 6 bases lay outside the gene matches. As DNA, the CDR3 is TGCGCCAGCAGCCAGGGGCCGGGACTAGCGGACGAGCAGTACTTC. Translation gives CASSQGPGLADEQYF.

This chain connects TRBV5-1 to TRBJ1-1, with D perhaps TRBD1 (5 bases). This CDR3 has 15 amino acids. The germline V and J ends were trimmed by 2 bases and 1 base, with 12 bases remaining between them. Germline assignment: CDR1 SGHRS and CDR2 YFSETQ. CDR3 amino acids: CASSFTGTPNTEAFF. The DNA for the CDR3 is TGCGCCAGCAGCTTTACAGGCACCCCGAACACTGAAGCTTTCTTT.

The V and J genes are TRBV6-5 and TRBJ2-7; D is uncertain. The CDR3 loop spans 14 amino acids. The germline V gene has CDR1 MNHEY and CDR2 SVGAGI. The V gene lost 7 bases and the J gene lost 1 base, with 14 bases spanning the gap. The CDR3 here is CASKPVPYSYEQYF. The CDR3 nucleotides are TGTGCCAGCAAACCGGTTCCCTATTCCTACGAGCAGTACTTC.

The V call is TRBV7-2, the J call TRBJ1-2; 11 bases are a match to TRBD1. The CDR3 is made up of 15 amino acids. Trimming at V came to 5 bases and at J to 5 bases, leaving 7 bases not matched to a gene. Germline CDR1 is SGHTA and CDR2 is FQGNSA. The CDR3 loop is CASSLGTGGSYGYTF. Here the CDR3 DNA reads TGTGCCAGCAGCCTCGGGACAGGGGGATCGTATGGCTACACCTTC.

This chain joins TRBV4-3 and TRBJ2-6; maybe TRBD2 (5 bases). The germline V and J ends were trimmed by 4 bases and 4 bases, with 20 bases remaining between them. Germline assignment: CDR1 LGHNA and CDR2 YSLEER. The CDR3 consists of 18 residues. CDR3 residues: CASSPTPLGVSGANVLTF. The CDR3 bases are TGCGCCAGCAGCCCCACTCCTCTCGGGGTCTCCGGGGCCAACGTCCTGACTTTC.

The chain is built from TRBV5-1 and TRBJ2-5; TRBD1 aligns across 7 bases. The CDR3 sequence is 16 residues long. Germline V gives CDR1 SGHRS, CDR2 YFSETQ. The ends lost 0 bases at V and 7 bases at J; junction bases unmatched: 12. The DNA of the CDR3 is TGCGCCAGCAGCTTGGCCGGAACGACAGGGTGGGGGACCCAGTACTTC. Translation gives CASSLAGTTGWGTQYF.

This clone was counted a single time. This chain uses TRBV10-1 with TRBJ2-3, with 12 bases aligning to TRBD2. V gave up 4 bases and J gave up 5 bases; unmatched junction bases: 4. Per germline, CDR1 WNHNN and CDR2 SYGVQD (reference sequence). The length of the CDR3 is 15 residues. The CDR3 protein is CASSVLAGGQDTQYF. The CDR3 DNA follows: TGCGCCAGCAGTGTTCTAGCGGGGGGGCAAGATACGCAGTATTTT.

DNA for the CDR3: TGTGCCAGCGGAACTACAGGATTTAATCAGCCCCAGCATTTT. Residues: CASGTTGFNQPQHF. The rearrangement joins TRBV2 to TRBJ1-5; TRBD1 might be the D (5 bases). This CDR3 contains 14 residues. Between the trimmed V and J ends, which lost 8 bases and 4 bases, there was a span of 15 bases. Germline assignment: CDR1 SNHLY and CDR2 FYNNEI.

The chain recombines TRBV5-1 with TRBJ2-2; a weak D match, TRBD2 (5 bases). CDR3 length: 15 amino acids. Germline CDR1 is SGHRS and CDR2 is YFSETQ. V dropped 0 bases and J dropped 3 bases, with 9 bases sitting between them. CDR3 in DNA: TGCGCCAGCAGCTTGGCCGCGAGGGACACCGGGGAGCTGTTTTTT. Amino acids: CASSLAARDTGELFF.